This TCR beta chain was sequenced for a study of control samples from healthy donors and cancer patients (dated by TCRdb to 2018 to 2020). This clone was seen a single time. Its antigen has not been determined. No much larger clone exists at a distance of one base, and base qualities are not known. Including the terminal cysteine and phenylalanine, the CDR3 comprises 14 residues. The read is trimmed to its CDR3 DNA, 42 bases read in frame from base 1. The germline ends are 14 bases apart after V is trimmed by 0 bases and J by 7 bases. CDR1 and CDR2 are read off the germline V gene (reference sequence) as SGHNT and YYREEE. Receptors were amplified or captured by the immunoSEQ multiplex PCR assay. This is the immuneACCESS table as TCRdb keeps it, with only in-frame sequences that have V and J called. A part of the clones is gone; compared with another copy, unresolved V genes explain less than half, and the rest is unexplained. The sample table records approximately 100,000 clones; about 91% of these occur just once. The ten largest account for over 12% of the sample.

This receptor chain uses TRBV5-4 and TRBJ2-7, with an unclear D gene assignment. What was sequenced was blood. The clonotype comes from a man in his thirties or forties in good health. The DNA is TGTGCCAGCAGCTTGGCGCTGTCCCCGCTGGAGCAGTACTTC. It translates to CASSLALSPLEQYF.